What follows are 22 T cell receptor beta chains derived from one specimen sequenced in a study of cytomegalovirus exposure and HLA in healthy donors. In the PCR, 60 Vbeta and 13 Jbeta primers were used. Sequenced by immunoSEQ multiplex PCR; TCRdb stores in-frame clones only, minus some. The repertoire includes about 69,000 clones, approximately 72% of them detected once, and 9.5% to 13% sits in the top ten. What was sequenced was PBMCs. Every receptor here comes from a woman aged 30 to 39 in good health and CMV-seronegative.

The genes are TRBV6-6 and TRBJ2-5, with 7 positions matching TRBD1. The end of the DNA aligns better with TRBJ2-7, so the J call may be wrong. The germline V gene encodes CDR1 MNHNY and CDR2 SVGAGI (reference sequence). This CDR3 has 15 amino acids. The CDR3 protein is CASRKTGLLPYEQYF. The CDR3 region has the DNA TGTGCCAGCAGGAAGACAGGGCTACTCCCTTACGAGCAGTACTTC.

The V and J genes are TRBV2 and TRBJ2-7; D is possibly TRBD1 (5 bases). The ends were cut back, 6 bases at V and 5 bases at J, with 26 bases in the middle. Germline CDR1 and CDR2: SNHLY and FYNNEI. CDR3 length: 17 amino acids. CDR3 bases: TGTGCCAGCAGCCCGCCAGAAAGGGGTCCGGTAAGGGACGAGCAGTACTTC. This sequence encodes CASSPPERGPVRDEQYF.

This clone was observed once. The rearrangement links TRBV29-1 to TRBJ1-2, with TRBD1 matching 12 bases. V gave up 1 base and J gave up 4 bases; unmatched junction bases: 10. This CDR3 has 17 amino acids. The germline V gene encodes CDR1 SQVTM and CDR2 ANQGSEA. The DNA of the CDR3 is TGCAGCGTTGAAGCAGTACCGGGACAGGGGGCCTCCTATGGCTACACCTTC. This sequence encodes CSVEAVPGQGASYGYTF.

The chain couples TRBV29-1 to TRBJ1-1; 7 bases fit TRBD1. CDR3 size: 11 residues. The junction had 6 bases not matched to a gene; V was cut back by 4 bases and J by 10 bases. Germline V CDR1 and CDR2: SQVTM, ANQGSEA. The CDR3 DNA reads TGCAGCGTTGTAATAAGGGGGCGAGCTTTCTTT. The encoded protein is CSVVIRGRAFF.

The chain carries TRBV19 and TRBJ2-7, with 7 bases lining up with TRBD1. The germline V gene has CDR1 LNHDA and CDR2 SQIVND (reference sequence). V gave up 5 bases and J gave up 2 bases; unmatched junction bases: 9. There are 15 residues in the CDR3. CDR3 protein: CASSEGAGATYEQYF. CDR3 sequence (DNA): TGTGCCAGTAGTGAGGGGGCAGGGGCTACCTACGAGCAGTACTTC.

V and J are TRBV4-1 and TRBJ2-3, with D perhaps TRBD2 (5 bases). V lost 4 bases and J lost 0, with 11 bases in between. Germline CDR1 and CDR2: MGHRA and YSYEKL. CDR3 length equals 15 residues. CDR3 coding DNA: TGCGCCAGCAGCCGCGACGGGAAGAGCACAGATACGCAGTATTTT. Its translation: CASSRDGKSTDTQYF.

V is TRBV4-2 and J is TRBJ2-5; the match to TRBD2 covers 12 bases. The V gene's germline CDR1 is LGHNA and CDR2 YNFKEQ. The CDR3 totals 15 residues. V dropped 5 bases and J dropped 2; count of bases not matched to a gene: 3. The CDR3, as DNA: TGTGCCAGCAGCACCGGGACTAGCGGGCAAGAGACCCAGTACTTC. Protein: CASSTGTSGQETQYF.

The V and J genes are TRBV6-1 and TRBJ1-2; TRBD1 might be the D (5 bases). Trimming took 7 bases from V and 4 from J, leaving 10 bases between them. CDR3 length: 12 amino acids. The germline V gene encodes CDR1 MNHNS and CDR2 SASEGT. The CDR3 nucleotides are TGTGCCAGCAACCGGGGACTCTATGGCTACACCTTC. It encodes CASNRGLYGYTF.

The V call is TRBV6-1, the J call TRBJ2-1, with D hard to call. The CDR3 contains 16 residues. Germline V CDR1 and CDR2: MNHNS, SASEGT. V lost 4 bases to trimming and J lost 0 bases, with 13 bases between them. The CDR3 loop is CASSGDLVGSYNEQFF. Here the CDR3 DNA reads TGTGCCAGCAGTGGCGACTTAGTTGGCTCCTACAATGAGCAGTTCTTC.

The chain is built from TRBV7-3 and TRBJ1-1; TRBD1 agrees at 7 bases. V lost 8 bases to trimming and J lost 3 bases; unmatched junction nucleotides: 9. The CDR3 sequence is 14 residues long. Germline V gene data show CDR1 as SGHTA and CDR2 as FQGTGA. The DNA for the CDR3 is TGTGCCAGCGGGAAAACTCAGGGGGACACTGAAGCTTTCTTT. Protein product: CASGKTQGDTEAFF.

CDR3 amino acids: CASSPRTVNYNSPLHF. The CDR3, as DNA: TGTGCCAGCAGCCCGCGGACAGTAAACTATAATTCACCCCTCCACTTT. The V call is TRBV7-8, the J call TRBJ1-6; the D gene is possibly TRBD1 (6 bases). The CDR3 is 16 amino acids. Germline V gives CDR1 SGHVS, CDR2 FQNEAQ. Trimming took 5 bases from V and 3 from J, leaving 14 bases between them.

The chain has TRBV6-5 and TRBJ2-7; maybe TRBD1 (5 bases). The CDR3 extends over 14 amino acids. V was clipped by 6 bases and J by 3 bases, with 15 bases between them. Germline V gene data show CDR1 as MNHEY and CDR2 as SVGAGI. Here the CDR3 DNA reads TGTGCCAGCAGCGTCAGGGTCGGGTTCTACGAGCAGTACTTC. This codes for CASSVRVGFYEQYF.

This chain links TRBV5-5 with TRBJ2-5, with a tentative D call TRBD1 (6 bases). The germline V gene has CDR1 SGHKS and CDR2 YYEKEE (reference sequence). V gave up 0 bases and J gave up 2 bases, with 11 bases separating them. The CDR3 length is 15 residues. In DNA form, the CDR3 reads TGTGCCAGCAGCTTGGTAGGGGGTATTCAAGAGACCCAGTACTTC. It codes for CASSLVGGIQETQYF.

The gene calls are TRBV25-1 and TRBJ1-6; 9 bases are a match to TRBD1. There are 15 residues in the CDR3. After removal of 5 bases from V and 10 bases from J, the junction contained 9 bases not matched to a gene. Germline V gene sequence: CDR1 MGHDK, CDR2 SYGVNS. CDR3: CASSPPTGQGSPLHF. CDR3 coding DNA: TGTGCCAGCAGTCCCCCCACCGGACAGGGGTCACCCCTCCACTTT.

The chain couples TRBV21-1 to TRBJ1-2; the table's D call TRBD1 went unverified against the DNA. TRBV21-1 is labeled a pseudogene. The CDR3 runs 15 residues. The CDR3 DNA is TGTGCCAGCAGCAAACCCAGGGGGCGATTCTATGGCTACACCTTC. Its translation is CASSKPRGRFYGYTF.

CDR3 in DNA: TGTGCCAGCAGCCGGCAGGTGCGAGGCACAGATACGCAGTATTTT. This translates into CASSRQVRGTDTQYF. V and J are TRBV14 and TRBJ2-3, with D hard to call. V was shortened by 4 bases and J by 1 base, with 12 bases between the two germline ends. CDR3 length: 15 residues. CDR1 is SGHDN, CDR2 FVKESK, per germline.

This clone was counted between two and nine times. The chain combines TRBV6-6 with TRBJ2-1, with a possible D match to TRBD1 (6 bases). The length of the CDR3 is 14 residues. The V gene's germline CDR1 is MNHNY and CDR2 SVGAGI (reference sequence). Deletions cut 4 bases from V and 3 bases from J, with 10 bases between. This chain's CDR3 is CASSSPRGYNEQFF. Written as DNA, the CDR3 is TGTGCCAGCAGTTCACCCAGGGGCTACAATGAGCAGTTCTTC.

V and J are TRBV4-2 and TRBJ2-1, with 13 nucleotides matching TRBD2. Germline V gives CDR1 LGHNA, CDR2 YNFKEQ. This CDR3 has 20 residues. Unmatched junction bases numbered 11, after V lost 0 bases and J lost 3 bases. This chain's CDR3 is CASSQDLRRTSGGFYNEQFF. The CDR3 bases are TGTGCCAGCAGCCAAGATCTTCGCCGGACTAGCGGGGGTTTCTACAATGAGCAGTTCTTC.

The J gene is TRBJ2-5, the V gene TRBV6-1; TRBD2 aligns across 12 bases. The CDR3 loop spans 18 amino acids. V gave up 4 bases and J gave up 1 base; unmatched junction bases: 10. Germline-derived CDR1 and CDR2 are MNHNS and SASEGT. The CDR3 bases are TGTGCCAGCAGTGGCGGGCGGTCTAGCGGGGGGGCCCAAGAGACCCAGTACTTC. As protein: CASSGGRSSGGAQETQYF.

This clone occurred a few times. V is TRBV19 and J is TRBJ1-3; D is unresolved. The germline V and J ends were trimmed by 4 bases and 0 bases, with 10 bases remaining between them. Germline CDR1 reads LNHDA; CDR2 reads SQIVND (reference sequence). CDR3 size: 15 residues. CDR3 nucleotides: TGTGCCAGTAGTACTCGACGGAGCTCTGGAAACACCATATATTTT. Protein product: CASSTRRSSGNTIYF.

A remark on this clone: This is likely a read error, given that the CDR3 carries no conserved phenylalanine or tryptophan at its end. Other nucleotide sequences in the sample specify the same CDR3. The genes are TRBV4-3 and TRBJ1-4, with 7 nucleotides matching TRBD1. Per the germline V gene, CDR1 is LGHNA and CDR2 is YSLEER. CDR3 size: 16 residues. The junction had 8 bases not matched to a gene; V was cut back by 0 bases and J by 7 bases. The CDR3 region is CASSQEGAGGSEKLFV. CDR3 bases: TGCGCCAGCAGCCAAGAGGGAGCAGGGGGAAGTGAAAAACTGTTTGTT.

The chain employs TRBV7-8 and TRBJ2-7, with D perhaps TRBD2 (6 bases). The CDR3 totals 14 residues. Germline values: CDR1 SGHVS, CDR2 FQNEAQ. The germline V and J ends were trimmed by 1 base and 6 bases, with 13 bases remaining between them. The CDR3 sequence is CASSLGGLPGEQYF. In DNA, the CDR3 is TGTGCCAGCAGCTTAGGAGGACTACCTGGCGAGCAGTACTTC.